This is a list of T cell receptor beta chains from one sample in a study of cytomegalovirus exposure and HLA in healthy donors. Clones were sequenced by immunoSEQ multiplex PCR, and TCRdb holds only the in-frame ones, with some missing. The table includes hundreds of thousands of clones, around 73% detected once. Sample: PBMCs. Source of these receptors: a male donor in good health and CMV-seronegative. The CDR3 runs from the conserved cysteine through the conserved F or W. A D gene is named only where the DNA matches it firmly. Size is omitted from some rows. Given values are once, few, many or a class for expanded clones.

V	D	J	size	DNA	CDR3
TRBV7-9	TRBD2	TRBJ2-5	-	TGTGCCAGCACCTTAGACCCCGGGACTAAGTACTTC	CASTLDPGTKYF
TRBV28	TRBD1	TRBJ2-1	-	TGTGCCAGCAACCATCTTACAGGGGACTACAATGAGCAGTTCTTC	CASNHLTGDYNEQFF
TRBV14	TRBD1	TRBJ1-2	-	TGTGCCAGCAGCCTCGGCTCCGGGACAGGGGGCTTTGGCTACACCTTC	CASSLGSGTGGFGYTF
TRBV5-1	-	TRBJ2-1	-	TGCGCCAGCAGCTTGGACGGCTCCTACAATGAGCAGTTCTTC	CASSLDGSYNEQFF
TRBV4-2	TRBD2	TRBJ2-7	-	TGTGCCAGCAGCCAAGATCTAAAAGGGCAAGCGGGGGCCTACGAGCAGTACTTC	CASSQDLKGQAGAYEQYF
TRBV7-6	-	TRBJ1-1	-	TGTGCCAGCAGCTTAACAGGGAGTACGAGCACTGAAGCTTTCTTT	CASSLTGSTSTEAFF
TRBV6-5	-	TRBJ2-1	-	TGTGCCAGCATAAGCACTACGGCCTCCGGGGTGTCGCAGTTCTTC	CASISTTASGVSQFF
TRBV5-1	-	TRBJ1-2	-	TGCGCCAGCAGCTTTTACAGTGATGGCTACCCCTTC	CASSFYSDGYPF
TRBV30	-	TRBJ1-2	-	TGTGCCTGGAGTGAAGACAGACACTATGGCTACACCTTC	CAWSEDRHYGYTF
TRBV9	TRBD2	TRBJ2-5	-	TGTGCCAGCAGCCCTCGACTAGCTATAGGAGAGACCCAGTACTTC	CASSPRLAIGETQYF
TRBV7-7	TRBD2	TRBJ2-3	-	TGTGCCAGCAGCTCACTAGCGGGAGATACGCAGTATTTT	CASSSLAGDTQYF
TRBV5-1	TRBD1	TRBJ2-7	-	TGCGCCAGCAGCTTGGGCGACAGGGGTATTACGACCTACGAGCAGTACTTC	CASSLGDRGITTYEQYF
TRBV5-8	-	TRBJ2-1	-	TGTGCCAGCAGCCATGCTCGGGGGTTAGGGCTTACGGAGCATGAGCAGTTCTTC	CASSHARGLGLTEHEQFF
TRBV5-1	-	TRBJ1-1	-	TGCGCCAGCAGCTTGGGGGCCACGTCGGACACTGAAGCTTTCTTT	CASSLGATSDTEAFF
TRBV5-4	TRBD1	TRBJ2-2	-	TGTGCCAGCAGCCCGACAGGGGGCGCAACCGGGGAGCTGTTTTTT	CASSPTGGATGELFF
TRBV2	-	TRBJ2-3	-	TGTGCCAGCCAGTACCGCCAGGGGAGCACAGATACGCAGTATTTT	CASQYRQGSTDTQYF
TRBV5-6	-	TRBJ2-7	few	TGTGCCAGCAGCTTGGGCAGTTCTTCCTACGAGCAGTACTTC	CASSLGSSSYEQYF
TRBV5-1	TRBD2	TRBJ2-2	few	TGCGCCAGCAGCTCCCTAGCGGGGGCGAACACCGGGGAGCTGTTTTTT	CASSSLAGANTGELFF
TRBV19	-	TRBJ1-1	few	TGTGCCAGTAGTATAGCCCCATTTGCTGAAGCTTTCTTT	CASSIAPFAEAFF
TRBV5-8	-	TRBJ2-3	-	TGTGCCAGCAGTTTTGGCCGGAGCAGCACAGATACGCAGTATTTT	CASSFGRSSTDTQYF
TRBV7-7	TRBD2	TRBJ2-7	-	TGTGCCAGCAGCTACCGGGACGGGGGGGTTTACGAGCAGTACTTC	CASSYRDGGVYEQYF
TRBV19	-	TRBJ1-4	-	TGTGCCAGTAGTCGTTTCGTGACAGTTCAAAATGAAAAACTGTTTTTT	CASSRFVTVQNEKLFF
TRBV20-1	TRBD2	TRBJ2-3	-	TGCAGTGCGCAGCGGGAGTATACGCAGTATTTT	CSAQREYTQYF
TRBV28	TRBD2	TRBJ2-1	-	TGTGCCAGCAGTTTCACGGGAGATGGGGGACTAGCGGGAGGTTACAATGAGCAGTTCTTC	CASSFTGDGGLAGGYNEQFF
TRBV11-2	-	TRBJ2-2	-	TGTGCCAGCAGCTTAGTTGTAGGAGCCACCGGGGAGCTGTTTTTT	CASSLVVGATGELFF
TRBV7-9	-	TRBJ2-7	-	TGTGCCAGCAGCTTCGACAGATCCTACGAGCAGTACTTC	CASSFDRSYEQYF
TRBV4-1	TRBD2	TRBJ2-2	-	TGCGCCAGCAGCCAGGCTAGCGGGAGGATCCCCGGGGAGCTGTTTTTT	CASSQASGRIPGELFF
TRBV7-8	-	TRBJ1-4	-	TGTGCCAGCAGCCCCGGGACTTCTAATGAAAAACTGTTTTTT	CASSPGTSNEKLFF
TRBV29-1	-	TRBJ2-7	-	TGCAGCGTGATGGCGGGGGCCTCCTACGAGCAGTACTTC	CSVMAGASYEQYF
TRBV25-1	TRBD1	TRBJ1-4	-	TGTGCCAGCAGTGAAGCCGGGACAGGGGATGAAAAACTGTTTTTT	CASSEAGTGDEKLFF